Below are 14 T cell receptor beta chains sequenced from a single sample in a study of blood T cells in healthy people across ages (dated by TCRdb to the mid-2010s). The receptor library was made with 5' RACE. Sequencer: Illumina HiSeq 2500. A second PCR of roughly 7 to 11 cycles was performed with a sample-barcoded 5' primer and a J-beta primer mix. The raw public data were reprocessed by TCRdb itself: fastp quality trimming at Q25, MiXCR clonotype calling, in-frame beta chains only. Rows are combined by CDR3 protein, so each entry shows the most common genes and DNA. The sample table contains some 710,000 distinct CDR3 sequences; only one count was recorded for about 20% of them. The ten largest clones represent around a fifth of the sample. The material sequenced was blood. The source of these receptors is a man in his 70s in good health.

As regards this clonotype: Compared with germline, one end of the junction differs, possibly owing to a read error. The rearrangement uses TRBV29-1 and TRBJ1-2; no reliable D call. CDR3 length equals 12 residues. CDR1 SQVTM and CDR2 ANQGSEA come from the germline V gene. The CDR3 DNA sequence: TGCAACGTTGGTGCGACTAACTATGGCTACACCTTC. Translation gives CNVGATNYGYTF. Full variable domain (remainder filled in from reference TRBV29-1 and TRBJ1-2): SAVISQKPSRDICQRGTSLTIQCQVDSQVTMMFWYRQQPGQSLTLIATANQGSEATYESGFVIDKFPISRPNLTFSTLTVSNMSPEDSSIYLCNVGATNYGYTFGSGTRLTVV.

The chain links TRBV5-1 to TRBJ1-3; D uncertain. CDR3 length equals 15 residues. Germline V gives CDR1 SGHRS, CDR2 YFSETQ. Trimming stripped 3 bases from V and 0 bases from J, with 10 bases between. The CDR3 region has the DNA TGCGCCAGCAGCTCCGACGGCGACTCTGGAAACACCATATATTTT. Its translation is CASSSDGDSGNTIYF.

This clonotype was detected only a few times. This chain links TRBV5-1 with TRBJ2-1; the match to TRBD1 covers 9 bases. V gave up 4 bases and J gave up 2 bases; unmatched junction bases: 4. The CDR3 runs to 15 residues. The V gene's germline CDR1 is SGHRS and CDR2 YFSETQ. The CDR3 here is CASSVTGGTYNEQFF. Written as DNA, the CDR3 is TGCGCCAGCAGCGTGACAGGGGGTACCTACAATGAGCAGTTCTTC.

CDR3 DNA: TGTGCCAGCAGCTTAGTAGGAGGGGTGAGCAATCAGCCCCAGCATTTT. Encoded protein: CASSLVGGVSNQPQHF. This rearrangement joins TRBV7-9 to TRBJ1-5; D might be TRBD1 (5 bases). CDR3 length equals 16 residues. The germline gives CDR1 SEHNR, CDR2 FQNEAQ (reference sequence). The V gene lost 1 base and the J gene lost 1 base, with 11 bases spanning the gap.

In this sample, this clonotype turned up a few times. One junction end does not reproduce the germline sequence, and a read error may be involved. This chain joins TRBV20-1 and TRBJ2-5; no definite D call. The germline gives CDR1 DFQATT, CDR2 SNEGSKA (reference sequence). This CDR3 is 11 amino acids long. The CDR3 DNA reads TGCAGTGCTAGAGATCCGGCCAGATGGTTCTTC. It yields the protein CSARDPARWFF.

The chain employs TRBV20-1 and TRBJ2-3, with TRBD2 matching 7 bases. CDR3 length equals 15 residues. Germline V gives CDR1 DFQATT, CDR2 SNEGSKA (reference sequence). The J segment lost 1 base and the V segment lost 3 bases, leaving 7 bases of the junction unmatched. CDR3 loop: CSARPTSVGTDTQYF. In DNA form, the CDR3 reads TGCAGTGCTAGGCCAACTAGCGTCGGCACAGATACGCAGTATTTT.

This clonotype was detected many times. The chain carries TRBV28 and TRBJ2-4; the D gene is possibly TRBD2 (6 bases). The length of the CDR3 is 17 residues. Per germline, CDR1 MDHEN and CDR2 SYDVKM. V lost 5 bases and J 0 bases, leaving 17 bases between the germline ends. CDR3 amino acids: CASSQPTGGLAKNIQYF. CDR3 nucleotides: TGTGCCAGCAGTCAGCCCACCGGGGGACTAGCCAAAAACATTCAGTACTTC.

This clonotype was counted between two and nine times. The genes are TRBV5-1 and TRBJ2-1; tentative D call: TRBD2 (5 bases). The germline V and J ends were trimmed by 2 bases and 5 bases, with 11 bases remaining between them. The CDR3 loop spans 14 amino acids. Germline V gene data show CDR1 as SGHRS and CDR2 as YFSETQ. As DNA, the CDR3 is TGCGCCAGCAGCTTCCAGCGGAGCAACAATGAGCAGTTCTTC. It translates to CASSFQRSNNEQFF.

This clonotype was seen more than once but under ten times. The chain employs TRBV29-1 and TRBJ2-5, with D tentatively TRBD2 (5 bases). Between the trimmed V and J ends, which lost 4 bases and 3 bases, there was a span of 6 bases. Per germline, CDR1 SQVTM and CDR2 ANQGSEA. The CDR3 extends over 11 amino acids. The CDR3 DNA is TGCAGCGTTGGGGAGAAAGAGACCCAGTACTTC. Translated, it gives CSVGEKETQYF.

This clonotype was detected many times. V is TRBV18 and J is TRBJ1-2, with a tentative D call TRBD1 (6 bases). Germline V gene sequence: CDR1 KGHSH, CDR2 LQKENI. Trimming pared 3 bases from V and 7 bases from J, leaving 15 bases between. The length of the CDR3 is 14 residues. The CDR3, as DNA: TGTGCCAGCTCACCGCCACAGGGTTTGGTTGGCTACACCTTC. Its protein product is CASSPPQGLVGYTF.

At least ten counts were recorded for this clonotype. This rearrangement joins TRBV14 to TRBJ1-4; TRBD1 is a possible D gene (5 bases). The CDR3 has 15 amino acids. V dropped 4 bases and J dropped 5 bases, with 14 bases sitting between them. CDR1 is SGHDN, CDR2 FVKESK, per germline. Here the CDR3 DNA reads TGTGCCAGCAGCCGAGGAGGGGTCACAAATGAAAAACTGTTTTTT. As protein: CASSRGGVTNEKLFF.

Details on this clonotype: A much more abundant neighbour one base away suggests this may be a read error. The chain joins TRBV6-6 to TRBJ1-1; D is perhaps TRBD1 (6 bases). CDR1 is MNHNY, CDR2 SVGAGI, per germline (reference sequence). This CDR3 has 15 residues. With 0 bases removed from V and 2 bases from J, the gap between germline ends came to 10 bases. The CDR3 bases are TGTGCCAGCAGTTACTCCGGGACACCTAACACTGAAGCTTTCTTT. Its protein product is CASSYSGTPNTEAFF.

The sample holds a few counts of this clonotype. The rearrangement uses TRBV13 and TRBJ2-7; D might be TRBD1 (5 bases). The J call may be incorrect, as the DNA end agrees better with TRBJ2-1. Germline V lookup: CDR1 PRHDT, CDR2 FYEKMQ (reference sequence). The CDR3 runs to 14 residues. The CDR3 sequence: CASSLSQGYNEQFF. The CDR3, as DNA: TGTGCCAGCAGCTTAAGTCAGGGCTACAATGAGCAGTTCTTC.

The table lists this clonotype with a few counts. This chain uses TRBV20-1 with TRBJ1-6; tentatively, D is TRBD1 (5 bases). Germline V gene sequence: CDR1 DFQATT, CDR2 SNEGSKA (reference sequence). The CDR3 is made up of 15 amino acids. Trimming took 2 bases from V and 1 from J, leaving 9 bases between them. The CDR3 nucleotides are TGCAGTGCTAGATCAGGGATATCCTATAATTCACCCCTCCACTTT. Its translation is CSARSGISYNSPLHF.